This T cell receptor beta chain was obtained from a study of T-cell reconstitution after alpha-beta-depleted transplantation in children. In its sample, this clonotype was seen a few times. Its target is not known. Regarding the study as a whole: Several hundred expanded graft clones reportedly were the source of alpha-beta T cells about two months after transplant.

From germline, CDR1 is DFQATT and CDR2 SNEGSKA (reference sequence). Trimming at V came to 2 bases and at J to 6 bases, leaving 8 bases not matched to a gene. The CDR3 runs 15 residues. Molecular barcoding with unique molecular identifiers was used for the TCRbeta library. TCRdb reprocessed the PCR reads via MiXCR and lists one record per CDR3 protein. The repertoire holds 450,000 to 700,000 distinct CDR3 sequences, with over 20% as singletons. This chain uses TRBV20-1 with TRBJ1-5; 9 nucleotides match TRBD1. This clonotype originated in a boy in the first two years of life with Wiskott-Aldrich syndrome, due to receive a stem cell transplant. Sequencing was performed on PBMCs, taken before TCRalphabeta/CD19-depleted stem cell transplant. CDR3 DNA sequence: TGCAGTGCTAGACCTAAAGGACAGGGGAGTCAGCCCCAGCATTTT. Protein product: CSARPKGQGSQPQHF.